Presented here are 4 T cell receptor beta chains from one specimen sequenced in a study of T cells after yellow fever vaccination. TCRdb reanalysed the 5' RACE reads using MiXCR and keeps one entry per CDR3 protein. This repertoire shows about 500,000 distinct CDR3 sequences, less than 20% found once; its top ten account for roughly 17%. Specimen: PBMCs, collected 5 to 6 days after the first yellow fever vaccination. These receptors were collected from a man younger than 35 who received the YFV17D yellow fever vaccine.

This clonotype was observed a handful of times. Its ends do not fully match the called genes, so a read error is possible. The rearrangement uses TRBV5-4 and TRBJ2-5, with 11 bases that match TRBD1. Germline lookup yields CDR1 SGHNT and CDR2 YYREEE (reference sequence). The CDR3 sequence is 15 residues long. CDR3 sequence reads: CASSLGQGVRETQYF. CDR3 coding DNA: TGTGCCAGCAGTTTGGGACAGGGGGTGCGGGAGACCCAGTACTTC.

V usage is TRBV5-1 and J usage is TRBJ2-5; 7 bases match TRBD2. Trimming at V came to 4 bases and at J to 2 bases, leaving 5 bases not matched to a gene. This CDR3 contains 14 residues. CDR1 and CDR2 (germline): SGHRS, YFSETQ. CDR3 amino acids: CASSVGTTQETQYF. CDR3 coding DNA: TGCGCCAGCAGCGTAGGGACTACACAAGAGACCCAGTACTTC. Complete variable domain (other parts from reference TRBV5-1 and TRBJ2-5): KAGVTQTPRYLIKTRGQQVTLSCSPISGHRSVSWYQQTPGQGLQFLFEYFSETQRNKGNFPGRFSGRQFSNSRSEMNVSTLELGDSALYLCASSVGTTQETQYFGPGTRLLVL.

CDR3 DNA: TGTGCCAGGAGCCCGGGGGGGGGACACCAGTACTTC. Encoded protein: CARSPGGGHQYF. The genes are TRBV5-5 and TRBJ2-7, with 8 bases that match TRBD2. V shed 8 bases, J shed 10 bases, and the junction held 11 bases outside the gene matches. Germline V gene lookup returns CDR1 SGHKS and CDR2 YYEKEE (reference sequence). This CDR3 is 12 amino acids long.

CDR3 amino acids: CASSSTTTDTQYF. The CDR3 bases are TGTGCCAGCAGCTCGACTACAACAGATACGCAGTATTTT. The genes are TRBV7-2 and TRBJ2-3, with a possible D match to TRBD2 (5 bases). CDR1 and CDR2 (germline): SGHTA, FQGNSA. V lost 4 bases, J lost 3 bases, and 8 bases lay in between. The CDR3 has 13 amino acids.